This T cell receptor (beta chain) was obtained from a study of T-cell memory formation after mild COVID-19. Constant-segment primers and 5'RACE yielded cDNA libraries for TCR alpha and TCR beta, each carrying sample barcodes and UMIs. One entry per CDR3 protein, called by TCRdb with MiXCR from the 5' RACE reads. Among approximately 110,000 distinct CDR3 sequences listed, about a fifth were seen once. Trimming pared 4 bases from V and 4 bases from J, leaving 11 bases between. The CDR3 is 14 amino acids. Germline CDR1 reads SGHNT; CDR2 reads YENEEA. Whole-study results and caveats: In second-wave clones peaking day 37, SARS-CoV-2 specificity remained unconfirmed.

This clonotype was picked up many times. What it recognizes is unknown. The chain links TRBV11-3 to TRBJ2-1, with D possibly being TRBD2 (5 bases). Source material: PBMCs or a T cell subset sorted from them (not recorded which). The source of this sequence is a man aged 18 to 30 who had mild COVID-19 (a few samples of this study predate the infection). Cell type and time point are not known. In DNA, the CDR3 is TGTGCCAGCAGCTCGCTTGAGGGATACAATGAGCAGTTCTTC. Translating it yields CASSSLEGYNEQFF.